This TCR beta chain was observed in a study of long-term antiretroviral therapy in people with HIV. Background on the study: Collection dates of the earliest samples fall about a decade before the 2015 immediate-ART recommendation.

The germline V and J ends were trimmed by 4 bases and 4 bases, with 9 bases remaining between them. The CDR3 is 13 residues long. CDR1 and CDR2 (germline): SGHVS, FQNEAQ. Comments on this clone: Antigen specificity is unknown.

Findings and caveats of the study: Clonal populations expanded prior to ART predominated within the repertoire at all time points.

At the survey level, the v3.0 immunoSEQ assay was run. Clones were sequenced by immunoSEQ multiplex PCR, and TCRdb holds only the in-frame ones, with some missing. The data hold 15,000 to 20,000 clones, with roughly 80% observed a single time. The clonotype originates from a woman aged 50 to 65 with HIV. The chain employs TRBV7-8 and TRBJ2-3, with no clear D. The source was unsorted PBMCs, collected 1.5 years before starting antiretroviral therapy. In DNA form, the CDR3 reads TGTGCCAGCAGCTACAGCCCCTCAGATACGCAGTATTTT. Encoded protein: CASSYSPSDTQYF.